This T cell receptor beta chain was profiled in a study of technical replicates of blood from a few donors. This clone came up once. Only in-frame clones appear in the TCRdb table, and some are missing; sequencing was by immunoSEQ multiplex PCR. The data show some 90,000 clones, around 96% seen once. This CDR3 region has 16 residues. Trimming stripped 5 bases from V and 3 bases from J, with 20 bases between. CDR1 and CDR2 (germline): SEHNR, FQNEAQ (reference sequence). The sequenced material came from T cells isolated from PBMCs. The receptor's source is a human donor in good health. The rearrangement links TRBV7-9 to TRBJ2-7, with a possible D match to TRBD1 (6 bases). CDR3 residues: CASSIEMTGPFYEQYF. In DNA, the CDR3 is TGTGCCAGCAGCATAGAAATGACAGGCCCGTTCTACGAGCAGTACTTC. The complete variable domain, with remaining parts taken from reference TRBV7-9 and TRBJ2-7, reads DTGVSQNPRHKITKRGQNVTFRCDPISEHNRLYWYRQTLGQGPEFLTYFQNEAQLEKSRLLSDRFSAERPKGSFSTLEIQRTEQGDSAMYLCASSIEMTGPFYEQYFGPGTRLTVT.